The 7 T cell receptor beta chains below all came from one sample that was sequenced in a study of T cell repertoires in ileal Crohn's disease (dated by TCRdb to the late 2010s). Library preparation used the immunoSEQ multiplex PCR assay. TCRdb's version of the immuneACCESS table is confined to in-frame rearrangements and falls short of the full clone set. An unresolved V gene accounts for under half of the shortfall where checked; the remainder is of unknown origin. The sample table shows about 10,000 clones, and more than 70% are seen once. 14% of the sample goes to the ten largest clones. Taken with the paper, the label for time point translates to: neoterminal ileum biopsy at postoperative endoscopy, about 6 months after surgery. Specimen: ileal tissue. The origin of the receptors is an adult with Crohn's disease.

Note on this clone: One junction end does not reproduce the germline sequence, and a read error may be involved. This CDR3 is also generated by other DNA sequences in the sample. The chain has TRBV2 and TRBJ1-1, with D tentatively TRBD1 (6 bases). CDR1 and CDR2 (germline): SNHLY, FYNNEI. The CDR3 extends over 12 amino acids. In DNA, the CDR3 is TGCGCCAGCAGGGAACAGGGAACGGGCGCTTTCTTT. Translating gives CASREQGTGAFF.

The chain joins TRBV6-5 to TRBJ2-7; possible D gene TRBD1, 6 bases. Per germline, CDR1 MNHEY and CDR2 SVGAGI. The V gene lost 6 bases and the J gene lost 2 bases, with 8 bases spanning the gap. The length of the CDR3 is 12 residues. CDR3: CASSSGAYEQYF. CDR3 bases: TGTGCCAGCAGCTCAGGGGCCTACGAGCAGTACTTC.

The V and J genes are TRBV6-1 and TRBJ1-1; D is uncertain. The V and J ends lost 2 bases and 8 bases respectively, with 6 bases between them. The CDR3 is made up of 11 amino acids. Per the germline V gene, CDR1 is MNHNS and CDR2 is SASEGT. This chain's CDR3 is CASSENLEAFF. The CDR3 DNA follows: TGTGCCAGCAGTGAAAACTTAGAAGCTTTCTTT.

This rearrangement joins TRBV9 to TRBJ1-4, with 7 nucleotides matching TRBD1. With V trimmed by 0 bases and J by 6 bases, 8 bases remained unmatched. CDR1 SGDLS and CDR2 YYNGEE come from the germline V gene. The CDR3 sequence is 16 residues long. The CDR3 region is CASSVGMRGPDEKLFF. CDR3 DNA: TGTGCCAGCAGCGTAGGAATGAGGGGGCCGGATGAAAAACTGTTTTTT.

V is TRBV11-3 and J is TRBJ2-2; TRBD2 might be the D (6 bases). The V end was cut by 5 bases, the J end by 0 bases, with 7 bases between. This CDR3 contains 14 residues. Germline-derived CDR1 and CDR2 are SGHNT and YENEEA. The CDR3 reads CASSGTANTGELFF. In DNA form, the CDR3 reads TGTGCCAGCAGCGGGACTGCGAACACCGGGGAGCTGTTTTTT.

The chain is built from TRBV5-1 and TRBJ2-7; 9 nucleotides line up with TRBD1. The J segment lost 5 bases and the V segment lost 4 bases, leaving 10 bases of the junction unmatched. The CDR3 length is 15 residues. Germline V gives CDR1 SGHRS, CDR2 YFSETQ. CDR3 loop: CASSQDGTGPNEQYF. CDR3 nucleotide sequence: TGCGCCAGCAGCCAAGACGGGACAGGGCCCAACGAGCAGTACTTC. Supplemented by reference TRBV5-1 and TRBJ2-7, the full variable domain reads KAGVTQTPRYLIKTRGQQVTLSCSPISGHRSVSWYQQTPGQGLQFLFEYFSETQRNKGNFPGRFSGRQFSNSRSEMNVSTLELGDSALYLCASSQDGTGPNEQYFGPGTRLTVT.

The chain couples TRBV14 to TRBJ2-2; 8 bases map to TRBD1. CDR3 length: 16 amino acids. Germline loops: CDR1 SGHDN, CDR2 FVKESK. Trimming removed 4 bases from V and 1 base from J; junction bases left unmatched: 5. Written as DNA, the CDR3 is TGTGCCAGCAGCCTAAACAGGGGGATGAACACCGGGGAGCTGTTTTTT. Amino acids: CASSLNRGMNTGELFF.